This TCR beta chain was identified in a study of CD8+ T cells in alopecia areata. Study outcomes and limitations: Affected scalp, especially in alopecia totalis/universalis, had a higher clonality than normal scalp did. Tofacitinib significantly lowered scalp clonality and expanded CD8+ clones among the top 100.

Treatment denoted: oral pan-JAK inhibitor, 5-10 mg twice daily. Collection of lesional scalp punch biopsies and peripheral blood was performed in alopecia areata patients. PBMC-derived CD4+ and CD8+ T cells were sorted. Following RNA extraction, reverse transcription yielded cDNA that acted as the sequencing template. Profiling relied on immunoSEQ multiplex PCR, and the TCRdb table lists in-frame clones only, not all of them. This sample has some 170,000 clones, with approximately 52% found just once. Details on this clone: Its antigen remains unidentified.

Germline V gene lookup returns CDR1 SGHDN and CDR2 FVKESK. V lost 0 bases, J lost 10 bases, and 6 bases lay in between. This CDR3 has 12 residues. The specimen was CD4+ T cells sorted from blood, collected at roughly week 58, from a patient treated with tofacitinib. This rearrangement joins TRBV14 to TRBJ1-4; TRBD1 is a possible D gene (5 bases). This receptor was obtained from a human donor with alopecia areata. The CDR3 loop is CASSQEGPKLFF. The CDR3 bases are TGTGCCAGCAGCCAAGAGGGGCCAAAACTGTTTTTT.